This T cell receptor (beta chain) was captured in a study of tumor and adjacent non-tumor tissue in lung cancer. Study background: Histology: 12 adenocarcinoma, a couple of squamous cell carcinoma, 1 small cell lung cancer. Each sample yielded 4 million to 4.5 million productive TCRbeta reads on average. Points from the study as a whole: Significantly higher TCR diversity was found in tumor than normal lung.

The count of this clonotype is one. Its antigen is unknown. A read error may account for a junction end that differs from germline. The library came from three nested PCR rounds adapted from ARM-PCR protocols. TCRdb analysed the multiplex PCR reads with MiXCR anew, one entry per CDR3 protein. In the table there are about 86,000 distinct CDR3 sequences, around 80% of which are singletons. The template was RNA from unsorted bulk tissue. This non-tumor lung sample came from over 3 cm beyond the tumor edge. Newly diagnosed lung cancer patients had thoracic surgery in China, August–November 2014, without prior chemotherapy. This CDR3 is built from 13 residues. Germline V CDR1 and CDR2: MNHEY, SVGAGI.

Sequenced: distant non-tumor lung tissue. The rearrangement links TRBV6-5 to TRBJ2-5, with a weak D call TRBD2 (6 bases). The clonotype originates from a woman in her forties or fifties with non-small cell lung cancer. CDR3 in amino acids: CTSMRGNQETQYF. The CDR3 DNA is TGTACCAGCATGCGGGGAAACCAAGAGACCCAGTACTTC.